This T cell receptor (beta chain) was captured in a study of response to subunit inactivated influenza vaccine. TCRdb recomputed calls from the RT-PCR reads with MiXCR, one row per CDR3 protein. The repertoire holds 500,000 or so distinct CDR3 sequences, with approximately 17% as singletons. This clonotype has only a few counts. The germline V gene has CDR1 SGHDT and CDR2 YYEEEE. This CDR3 has 15 amino acids. V lost 1 base, J lost 4 bases, and 15 bases lay in between. The input for sequencing was CD4+ T cells sorted from PBMCs, taken 23 to 25 months after vaccination. The origin of this receptor is a man aged 45 to 70 who received an inactivated influenza vaccine. The V gene is TRBV5-6, the J gene TRBJ2-7, with a possible D match to TRBD1 (6 bases). CDR3 amino acids: CASSLIEQGRYEQYF. The DNA of the CDR3 is TGTGCCAGCAGCTTGATCGAACAGGGAAGGTACGAGCAGTACTTC.